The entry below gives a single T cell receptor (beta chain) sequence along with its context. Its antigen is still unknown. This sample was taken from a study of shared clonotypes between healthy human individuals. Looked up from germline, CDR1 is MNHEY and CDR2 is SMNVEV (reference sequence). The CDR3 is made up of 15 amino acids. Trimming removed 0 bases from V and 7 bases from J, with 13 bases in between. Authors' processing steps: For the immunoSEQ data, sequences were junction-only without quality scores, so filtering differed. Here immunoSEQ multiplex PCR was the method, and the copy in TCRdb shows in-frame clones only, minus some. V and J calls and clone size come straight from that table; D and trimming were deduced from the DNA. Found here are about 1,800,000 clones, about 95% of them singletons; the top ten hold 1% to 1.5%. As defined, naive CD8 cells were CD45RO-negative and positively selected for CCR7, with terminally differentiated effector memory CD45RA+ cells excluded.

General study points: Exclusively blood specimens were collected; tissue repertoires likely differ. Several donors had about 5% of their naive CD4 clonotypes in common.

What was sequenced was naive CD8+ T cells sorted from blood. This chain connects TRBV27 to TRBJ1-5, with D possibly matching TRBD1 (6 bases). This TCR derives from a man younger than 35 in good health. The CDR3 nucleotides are TGTGCCAGCAGTTTATCGGGCGCAGGGGACCAGCCCCAGCATTTT. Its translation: CASSLSGAGDQPQHF.